This TCR beta chain is drawn from a study of PD-L1 blockade in urothelial cancer. About the research overall: Atezolizumab (1,200 mg intravenously every 3 weeks) began at some point between 2014 and 2015 for patients. Blood-derived samples held a median about 150,000 T cells.

The templates were synthetic TCR analogs, and they were spiked into each PCR. Repertoires were generated with immunoSEQ multiplex PCR, while TCRdb's copy carries only in-frame clones and drops some. The table shows some 60,000 clones, with 86% occurring only once. Germline V gene data show CDR1 as SNHLY and CDR2 as FYNNEI. This CDR3 is 14 amino acids long. V shed 6 bases and J 9 bases; nucleotides not matched to a gene: 12. This clonotype originated in a man aged 45-60 years with urothelial cancer. The material sequenced was PBMCs, taken around atezolizumab (anti-PD-L1) treatment. The chain combines TRBV2 with TRBJ1-2, with 8 nucleotides matching TRBD1. The CDR3 loop reads CASSALQGGMSYTF. CDR3 nucleotide sequence: TGTGCCAGCAGCGCATTACAGGGGGGTATGAGCTACACCTTC.